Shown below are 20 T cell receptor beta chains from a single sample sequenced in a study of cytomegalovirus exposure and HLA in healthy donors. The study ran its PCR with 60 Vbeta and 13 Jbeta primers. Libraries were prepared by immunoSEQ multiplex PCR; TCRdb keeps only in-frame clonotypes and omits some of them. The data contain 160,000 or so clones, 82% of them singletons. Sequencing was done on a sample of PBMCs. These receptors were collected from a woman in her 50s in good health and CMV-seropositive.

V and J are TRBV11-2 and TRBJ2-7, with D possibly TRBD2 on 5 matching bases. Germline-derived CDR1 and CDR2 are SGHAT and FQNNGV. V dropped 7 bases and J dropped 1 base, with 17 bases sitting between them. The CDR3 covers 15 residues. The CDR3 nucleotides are TGTGCCAGCACCCCCTGGACGGGGAGTTCCTACGAGCAGTACTTC. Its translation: CASTPWTGSSYEQYF.

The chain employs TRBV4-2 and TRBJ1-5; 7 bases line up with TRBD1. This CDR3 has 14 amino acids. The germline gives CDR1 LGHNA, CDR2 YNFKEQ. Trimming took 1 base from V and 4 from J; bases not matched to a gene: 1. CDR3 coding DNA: TGTGCCAGCAGCCAAGGGACAGGTAATCAGCCCCAGCATTTT. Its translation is CASSQGTGNQPQHF.

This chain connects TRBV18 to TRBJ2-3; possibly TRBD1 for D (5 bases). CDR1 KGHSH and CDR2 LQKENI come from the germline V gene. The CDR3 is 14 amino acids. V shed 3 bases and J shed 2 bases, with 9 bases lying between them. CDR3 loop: CASSPSGYTDTQYF. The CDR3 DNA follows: TGTGCCAGCTCACCTTCAGGGTACACAGATACGCAGTATTTT.

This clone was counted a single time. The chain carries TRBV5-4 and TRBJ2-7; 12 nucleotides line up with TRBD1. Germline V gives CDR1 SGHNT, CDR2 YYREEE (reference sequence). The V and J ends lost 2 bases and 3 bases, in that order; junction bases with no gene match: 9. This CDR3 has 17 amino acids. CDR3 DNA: TGTGCCAGCAGCTTTGGAGGGACAGGGGGCGTTGGCTACGAGCAGTACTTC. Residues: CASSFGGTGGVGYEQYF.

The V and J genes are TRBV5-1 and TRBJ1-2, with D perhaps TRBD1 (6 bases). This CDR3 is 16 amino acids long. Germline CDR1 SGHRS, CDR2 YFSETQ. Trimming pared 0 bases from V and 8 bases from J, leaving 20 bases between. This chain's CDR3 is CASSLAATGALSGYTF. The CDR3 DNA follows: TGCGCCAGCAGCTTGGCCGCGACAGGAGCTTTATCAGGCTACACCTTC.

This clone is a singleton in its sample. The CDR3, as DNA: TGTGCTAGTGGTTTAAGTCACCCGGACAGTCTTTGGAATCAGCCCCAGCATTTT. Translated, it gives CASGLSHPDSLWNQPQHF. The chain uses TRBV12-5 and TRBJ1-5, with D possibly matching TRBD1 (6 bases). This CDR3 is 18 amino acids long. Trimming removed 3 bases from V and 4 bases from J, with 22 bases in between. CDR1 and CDR2 (germline): LGHNT, FRNRAP.

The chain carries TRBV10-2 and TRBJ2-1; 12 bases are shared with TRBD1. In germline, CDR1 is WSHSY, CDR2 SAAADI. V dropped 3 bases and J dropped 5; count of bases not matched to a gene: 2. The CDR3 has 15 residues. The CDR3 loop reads CASSDRDRGHNEQFF. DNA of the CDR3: TGCGCCAGCAGTGACCGGGACAGGGGGCACAATGAGCAGTTCTTC.

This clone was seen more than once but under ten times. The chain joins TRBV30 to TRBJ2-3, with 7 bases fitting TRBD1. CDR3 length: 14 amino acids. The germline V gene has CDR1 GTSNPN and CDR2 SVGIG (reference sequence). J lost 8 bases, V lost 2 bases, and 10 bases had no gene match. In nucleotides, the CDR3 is TGTGCCTGGAGTCAAGGGACAGCCCCAGGTACGCAGTATTTT. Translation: CAWSQGTAPGTQYF.

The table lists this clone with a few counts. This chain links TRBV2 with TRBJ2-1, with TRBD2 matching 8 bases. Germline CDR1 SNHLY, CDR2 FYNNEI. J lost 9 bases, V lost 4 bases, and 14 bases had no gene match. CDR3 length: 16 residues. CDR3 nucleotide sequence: TGTGCCAGCAGTGTGGGAGGGACTAGTGGAATAGGTGAGCAGTTCTTC. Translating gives CASSVGGTSGIGEQFF.

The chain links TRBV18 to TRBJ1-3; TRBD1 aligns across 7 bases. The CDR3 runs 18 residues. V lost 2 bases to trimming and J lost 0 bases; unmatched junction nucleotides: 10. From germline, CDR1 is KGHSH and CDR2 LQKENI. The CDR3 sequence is CASSPSPGTATSGNTIYF. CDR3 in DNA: TGTGCCAGCTCACCAAGTCCCGGGACAGCCACCTCTGGAAACACCATATATTTT.

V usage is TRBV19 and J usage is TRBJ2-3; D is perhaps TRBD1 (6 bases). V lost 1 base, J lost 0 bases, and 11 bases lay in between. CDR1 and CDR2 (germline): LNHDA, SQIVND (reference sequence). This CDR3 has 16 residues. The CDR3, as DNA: TGTGCCAGTAGTATAGGGACAGCCACTAGCACAGATACGCAGTATTTT. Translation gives CASSIGTATSTDTQYF.

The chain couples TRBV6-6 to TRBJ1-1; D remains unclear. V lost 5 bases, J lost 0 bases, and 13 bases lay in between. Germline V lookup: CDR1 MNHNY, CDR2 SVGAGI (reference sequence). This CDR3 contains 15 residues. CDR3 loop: CASSTPLEMNTEAFF. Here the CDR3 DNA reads TGTGCCAGCAGTACCCCTCTGGAGATGAACACTGAAGCTTTCTTT.

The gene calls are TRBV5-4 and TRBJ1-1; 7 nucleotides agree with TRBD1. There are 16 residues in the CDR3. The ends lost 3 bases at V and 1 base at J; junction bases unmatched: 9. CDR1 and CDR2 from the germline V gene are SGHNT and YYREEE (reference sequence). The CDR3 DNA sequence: TGTGCCAGCAGCTATTATTCGACAGGGAAGAACACTGAAGCTTTCTTT. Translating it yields CASSYYSTGKNTEAFF.

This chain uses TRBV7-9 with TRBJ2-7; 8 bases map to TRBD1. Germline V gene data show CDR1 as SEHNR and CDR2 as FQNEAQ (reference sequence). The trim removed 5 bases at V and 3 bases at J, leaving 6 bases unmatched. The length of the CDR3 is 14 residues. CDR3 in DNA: TGTGCCAGCAGCCCAGGGGGGACAGGCTACGAGCAGTACTTC. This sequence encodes CASSPGGTGYEQYF.

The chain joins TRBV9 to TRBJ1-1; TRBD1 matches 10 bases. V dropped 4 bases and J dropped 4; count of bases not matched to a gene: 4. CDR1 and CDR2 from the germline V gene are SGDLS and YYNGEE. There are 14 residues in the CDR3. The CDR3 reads CASSLGQGPTEAFF. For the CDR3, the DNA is TGTGCCAGCAGCTTGGGACAGGGGCCCACTGAAGCTTTCTTT.

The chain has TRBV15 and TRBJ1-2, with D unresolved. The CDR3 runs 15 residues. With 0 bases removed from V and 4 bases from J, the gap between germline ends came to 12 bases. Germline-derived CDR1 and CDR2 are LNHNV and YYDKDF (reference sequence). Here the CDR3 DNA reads TGTGCCACCAGCAGAGATTTACAGAGTCTCTATGGCTACACCTTC. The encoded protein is CATSRDLQSLYGYTF.

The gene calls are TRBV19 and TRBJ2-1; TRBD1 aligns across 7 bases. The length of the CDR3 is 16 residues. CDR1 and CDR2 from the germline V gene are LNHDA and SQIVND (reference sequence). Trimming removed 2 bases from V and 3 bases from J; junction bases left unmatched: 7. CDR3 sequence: CASSIITGAIYNEQFF. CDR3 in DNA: TGTGCCAGTAGTATAATTACAGGGGCGATCTACAATGAGCAGTTCTTC.

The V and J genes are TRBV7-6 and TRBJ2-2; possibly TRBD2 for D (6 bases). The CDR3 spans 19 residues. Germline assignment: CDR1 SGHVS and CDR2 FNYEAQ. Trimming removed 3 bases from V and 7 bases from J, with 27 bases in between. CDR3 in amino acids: CASSFLSTRVGTLSGELFF. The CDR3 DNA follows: TGTGCCAGCAGCTTCCTATCGACTAGAGTGGGAACATTGAGCGGGGAGCTGTTTTTT.

For the CDR3, the DNA is TGTGCCAGCAGTCTAGGGACAGGGGCGGGAGGCTACACCTTC. This translates into CASSLGTGAGGYTF. The chain uses TRBV28 and TRBJ1-2, with 10 bases matching TRBD1. Looked up from germline, CDR1 is MDHEN and CDR2 is SYDVKM. The CDR3 consists of 14 residues. Trimming removed 5 bases from V and 8 bases from J; junction bases left unmatched: 8.

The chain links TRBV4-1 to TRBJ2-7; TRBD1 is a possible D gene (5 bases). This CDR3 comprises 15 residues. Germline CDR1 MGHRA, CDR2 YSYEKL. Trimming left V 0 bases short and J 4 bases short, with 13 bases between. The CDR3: CASSQEPQGSYEQYF. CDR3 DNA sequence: TGCGCCAGCAGCCAAGAACCCCAGGGATCATACGAGCAGTACTTC.